This record looks at one TCR beta chain sequence and its context. In the original analysis: Reference gene primer amplification yielded estimated nucleated cell counts. The data were produced by immunoSEQ multiplex PCR, yet TCRdb's version contains in-frame clones alone and is incomplete. The DNA gave D and trimming, while V, J and clone size come from that table. The sample lists approximately 300,000 clones, about 90% occurring once. This specimen belongs to a study of blood T cell repertoires in COVID-19. Study-wide context: PBMCs, B-cell-depleted T cells, or T cells were the source of the cDNA or gDNA that made up the material.

Looked up from germline, CDR1 is MNHEY and CDR2 is SMNVEV (reference sequence). CDR3 size: 14 residues. V lost 8 bases, J lost 6 bases, and 16 bases lay in between. Enrolment of Seattle patients took place during active infection, and they were followed longitudinally. The chain is built from TRBV27 and TRBJ2-2, with D possibly matching TRBD1 (5 bases). This TCR derives from a woman between 50 and 59 years old with COVID-19, enrolled during active disease. The sequencing sample was made of peripheral blood. The CDR3 is CASSRSRVSGELFF. The CDR3, as DNA: TGTGCCAGCTCACGGTCCAGGGTGTCCGGGGAGCTGTTTTTT.